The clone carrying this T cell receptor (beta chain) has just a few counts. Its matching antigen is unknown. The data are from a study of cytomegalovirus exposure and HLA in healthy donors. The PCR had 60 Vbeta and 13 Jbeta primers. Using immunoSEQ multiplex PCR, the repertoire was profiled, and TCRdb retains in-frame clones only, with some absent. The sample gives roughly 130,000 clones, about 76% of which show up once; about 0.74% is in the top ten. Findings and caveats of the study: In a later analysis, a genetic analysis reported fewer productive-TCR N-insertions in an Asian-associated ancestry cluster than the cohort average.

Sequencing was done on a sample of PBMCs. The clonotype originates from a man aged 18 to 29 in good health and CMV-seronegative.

CDR3 sequence (DNA): TGTGCCAGCAAAGGGGGTCCCAATGAGCAGTTCTTC. Translating gives CASKGGPNEQFF. The V call is TRBV7-9, the J call TRBJ2-1; D may be TRBD1 (6 bases). This CDR3 spans 12 amino acids. The ends were cut back, 7 bases at V and 6 bases at J, with 10 bases in the middle. The germline V gene encodes CDR1 SEHNR and CDR2 FQNEAQ (reference sequence).